These T cell receptor beta chains were read from a single sample in a study of cytomegalovirus exposure and HLA in healthy donors. Only in-frame clones appear in the TCRdb table, and some are missing; sequencing was by immunoSEQ multiplex PCR. The sample yields 35,000 to 45,000 clones, roughly 76% seen once. Source material: PBMCs. Receptor source: a middle-aged woman in good health and CMV-seronegative. The CDR3 runs from the conserved cysteine through the conserved F or W. The D gene is left open where the match is weak. Expanded clones get a size class; other rows say once, few or many, or leave the size out.

V gene: TRBV4-1; D gene: TRBD1; J gene: TRBJ1-1; clone size: few; CDR3 protein: CASGGTGGFEAFF; CDR3 DNA: TGCGCCAGCGGGGGGACAGGGGGTTTTGAAGCTTTCTTT
V gene: TRBV7-2; D gene: TRBD1; J gene: TRBJ1-6; clone size: -; CDR3 protein: CASSLGTGGSPLHF; CDR3 DNA: TGTGCCAGCAGCTTAGGGACAGGGGGTTCACCCCTCCACTTT
V gene: TRBV7-3; D gene: TRBD1; J gene: TRBJ2-5; clone size: once; CDR3 protein: CASSLRPGGPETQYF; CDR3 DNA: TGTGCCAGCAGCTTAAGGCCAGGGGGCCCAGAGACCCAGTACTTC
V gene: TRBV6-5; D gene: -; J gene: TRBJ2-5; clone size: -; CDR3 protein: CASSYSVGGAETQYF; CDR3 DNA: TGTGCCAGCAGTTACTCAGTGGGGGGAGCCGAGACCCAGTACTTC
V gene: TRBV5-1; D gene: -; J gene: TRBJ1-5; clone size: -; CDR3 protein: CASSLDFPGVVTQPQHF; CDR3 DNA: TGCGCCAGCAGCTTGGATTTTCCGGGGGTAGTGACTCAGCCCCAGCATTTT
V gene: TRBV27; D gene: -; J gene: TRBJ2-1; clone size: -; CDR3 protein: CASSLLGDEQFF; CDR3 DNA: TGTGCCAGCAGTTTACTAGGGGATGAGCAGTTCTTC
V gene: TRBV29-1; D gene: TRBD2; J gene: TRBJ2-5; clone size: -; CDR3 protein: CSVAGLAGGEETQYF; CDR3 DNA: TGCAGCGTTGCGGGACTAGCGGGGGGAGAAGAGACCCAGTACTTC
V gene: TRBV5-4; D gene: -; J gene: TRBJ1-1; clone size: -; CDR3 protein: CASSIGVMNTEAFF; CDR3 DNA: TGTGCCAGCAGCATAGGGGTGATGAACACTGAAGCTTTCTTT
V gene: TRBV11-2; D gene: -; J gene: TRBJ1-1; clone size: -; CDR3 protein: CASSLVRNTEAFF; CDR3 DNA: TGTGCCAGCAGCTTAGTTAGGAACACTGAAGCTTTCTTT
V gene: TRBV4-1; D gene: -; J gene: TRBJ1-3; clone size: -; CDR3 protein: CASSQHIRSRGGSGNTIYF; CDR3 DNA: TGCGCCAGCAGCCAACACATCAGGAGTCGGGGGGGATCTGGAAACACCATATATTTT
V gene: TRBV4-2; D gene: TRBD1; J gene: TRBJ1-5; clone size: few; CDR3 protein: CASSQEDRVNQPQHF; CDR3 DNA: TGTGCCAGCAGCCAAGAGGACAGGGTCAATCAGCCCCAGCATTTT
V gene: TRBV5-1; D gene: -; J gene: TRBJ2-5; clone size: -; CDR3 protein: CASSTRQVYQQETQYF; CDR3 DNA: TGCGCCAGCAGCACCCGACAGGTATACCAACAAGAGACCCAGTACTTC
V gene: TRBV29-1; D gene: -; J gene: TRBJ1-5; clone size: -; CDR3 protein: CSVLLGGRNQPQHF; CDR3 DNA: TGCAGCGTCCTACTCGGTGGGAGAAATCAGCCCCAGCATTTT
V gene: TRBV29-1; D gene: -; J gene: TRBJ2-7; clone size: -; CDR3 protein: CSVVTVSYEQYF; CDR3 DNA: TGCAGCGTTGTCACGGTCTCCTACGAGCAGTACTTC
V gene: TRBV4-2; D gene: -; J gene: TRBJ2-2; clone size: -; CDR3 protein: CASSQVTPNTGELFF; CDR3 DNA: TGTGCCAGCAGCCAAGTCACTCCGAACACCGGGGAGCTGTTTTTT
V gene: TRBV9; D gene: TRBD1; J gene: TRBJ1-1; clone size: -; CDR3 protein: CASSTSGGRTEAFF; CDR3 DNA: TGTGCCAGCAGCACCTCAGGGGGCCGAACTGAAGCTTTCTTT
V gene: TRBV11-2; D gene: -; J gene: TRBJ1-1; clone size: -; CDR3 protein: CASSLSVLHTEAFF; CDR3 DNA: TGTGCCAGCAGCTTGTCGGTGCTCCACACTGAAGCTTTCTTT
V gene: TRBV7-2; D gene: TRBD2; J gene: TRBJ2-3; clone size: few; CDR3 protein: CASTFNSGGRTDTQYF; CDR3 DNA: TGTGCCAGCACCTTCAACAGCGGGGGCCGGACAGATACGCAGTATTTT
V gene: TRBV4-2; D gene: TRBD1; J gene: TRBJ1-2; clone size: -; CDR3 protein: CASSQDQGTAYGYTF; CDR3 DNA: TGTGCCAGCAGCCAAGATCAAGGGACAGCCTATGGCTACACCTTC
V gene: TRBV9; D gene: -; J gene: TRBJ2-5; clone size: -; CDR3 protein: CASSVTGIIQETQYF; CDR3 DNA: TGTGCCAGCAGCGTTACAGGGATCATACAAGAGACCCAGTACTTC
V gene: TRBV4-2; D gene: TRBD1; J gene: TRBJ2-3; clone size: -; CDR3 protein: CASSQPGQGAIRVYF; CDR3 DNA: TGTGCCAGCAGCCAACCGGGACAGGGGGCCATCCGCGTGTATTTT
V gene: TRBV7-2; D gene: -; J gene: TRBJ1-3; clone size: -; CDR3 protein: CASTSSGNTIYF; CDR3 DNA: TGTGCCAGCACGAGCTCTGGAAACACCATATATTTT
V gene: TRBV7-8; D gene: TRBD2; J gene: TRBJ2-3; clone size: once; CDR3 protein: CASSLVAGADTQYF; CDR3 DNA: TGTGCCAGCAGCTTAGTGGCGGGGGCAGATACGCAGTATTTT
V gene: TRBV4-3; D gene: -; J gene: TRBJ1-2; clone size: few; CDR3 protein: CASSQVPGQLYGYTF; CDR3 DNA: TGCGCCAGCAGCCAAGTGCCCGGACAGCTCTATGGCTACACCTTC
V gene: TRBV28; D gene: -; J gene: TRBJ1-1; clone size: -; CDR3 protein: CASFQLNTEAFF; CDR3 DNA: TGTGCCAGCTTTCAGTTGAACACTGAAGCTTTCTTT
V gene: TRBV4-3; D gene: -; J gene: TRBJ2-5; clone size: few; CDR3 protein: CASSQDWRGGGETQYF; CDR3 DNA: TGCGCCAGCAGCCAAGATTGGAGGGGGGGAGGGGAGACCCAGTACTTC
V gene: TRBV7-2; D gene: TRBD1; J gene: TRBJ2-5; clone size: -; CDR3 protein: CASSRNTGGQETQYF; CDR3 DNA: TGTGCCAGCAGCCGGAACACAGGGGGCCAAGAGACCCAGTACTTC
V gene: TRBV29-1; D gene: TRBD1; J gene: TRBJ1-3; clone size: -; CDR3 protein: CSVATGTEGNTIYF; CDR3 DNA: TGCAGCGTAGCCACCGGGACAGAAGGAAACACCATATATTTT
V gene: TRBV5-1; D gene: -; J gene: TRBJ2-1; clone size: -; CDR3 protein: CASRMQGLNEQFF; CDR3 DNA: TGCGCCAGCAGAATGCAGGGATTAAATGAGCAGTTCTTC
V gene: TRBV7-2; D gene: TRBD1; J gene: TRBJ1-2; clone size: once; CDR3 protein: CASSWDSNYGYTF; CDR3 DNA: TGTGCCAGCAGCTGGGACAGCAACTATGGCTACACCTTC
V gene: TRBV28; D gene: TRBD1; J gene: TRBJ1-5; clone size: once; CDR3 protein: CASSWLDRGKRSNQPQHF; CDR3 DNA: TGTGCCAGCAGCTGGCTCGACAGGGGAAAAAGGAGCAATCAGCCCCAGCATTTT
V gene: TRBV19; D gene: TRBD1; J gene: TRBJ1-5; clone size: -; CDR3 protein: CASSRDRGNQPQHF; CDR3 DNA: TGTGCCAGTAGCCGGGACAGGGGAAATCAGCCCCAGCATTTT
V gene: TRBV7-8; D gene: -; J gene: TRBJ1-3; clone size: -; CDR3 protein: CASSFGLSGNTIYF; CDR3 DNA: TGTGCCAGCAGCTTTGGCCTCTCTGGAAACACCATATATTTT
V gene: TRBV7-8; D gene: -; J gene: TRBJ1-2; clone size: -; CDR3 protein: CASSSHANYGYTF; CDR3 DNA: TGTGCCAGCAGCTCCCATGCTAACTATGGCTACACCTTC
V gene: TRBV4-3; D gene: TRBD2; J gene: TRBJ2-3; clone size: -; CDR3 protein: CASSQAPSGYPDTQYF; CDR3 DNA: TGCGCCAGCAGCCAAGCTCCTAGCGGGTACCCAGATACGCAGTATTTT
V gene: TRBV29-1; D gene: -; J gene: TRBJ1-1; clone size: -; CDR3 protein: CSGSPGLTEAFF; CDR3 DNA: TGCAGCGGCAGTCCGGGGTTGACTGAAGCTTTCTTT
V gene: TRBV7-9; D gene: -; J gene: TRBJ2-1; clone size: -; CDR3 protein: CASSLMVVAESGNEQFF; CDR3 DNA: TGTGCCAGCAGCTTGATGGTAGTCGCGGAATCGGGCAATGAGCAGTTCTTC
V gene: TRBV2; D gene: TRBD1; J gene: TRBJ2-5; clone size: -; CDR3 protein: CASSWQGVGETQYF; CDR3 DNA: TGTGCCAGCAGTTGGCAGGGGGTGGGGGAGACCCAGTACTTC
V gene: TRBV6-5; D gene: -; J gene: TRBJ1-5; clone size: -; CDR3 protein: CASSYREGAWPQHF; CDR3 DNA: TGTGCCAGCAGTTACCGGGAGGGTGCTTGGCCCCAGCATTTT
V gene: TRBV12-5; D gene: -; J gene: TRBJ1-5; clone size: -; CDR3 protein: CASDADSSNQPQHF; CDR3 DNA: TGTGCTAGTGACGCAGACAGTAGCAATCAGCCCCAGCATTTT
V gene: TRBV7-8; D gene: -; J gene: TRBJ1-5; clone size: -; CDR3 protein: CASSLRGQPQHF; CDR3 DNA: TGTGCCAGCAGCTTAAGAGGGCAGCCCCAGCATTTT